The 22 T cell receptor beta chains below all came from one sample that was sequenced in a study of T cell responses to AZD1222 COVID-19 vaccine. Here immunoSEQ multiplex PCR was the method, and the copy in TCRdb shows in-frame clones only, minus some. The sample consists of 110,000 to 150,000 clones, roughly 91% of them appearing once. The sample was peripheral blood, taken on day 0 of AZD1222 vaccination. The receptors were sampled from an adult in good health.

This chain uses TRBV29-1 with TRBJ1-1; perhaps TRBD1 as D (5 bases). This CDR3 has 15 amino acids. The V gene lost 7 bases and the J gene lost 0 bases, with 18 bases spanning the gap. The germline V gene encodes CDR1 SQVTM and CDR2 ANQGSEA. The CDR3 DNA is TGCAGCGCTTCCCGCGGGGGGATCATGAACACTGAAGCTTTCTTT. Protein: CSASRGGIMNTEAFF. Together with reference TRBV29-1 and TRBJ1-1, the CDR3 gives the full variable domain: SAVISQKPSRDICQRGTSLTIQCQVDSQVTMMFWYRQQPGQSLTLIATANQGSEATYESGFVIDKFPISRPNLTFSTLTVSNMSPEDSSIYLCSASRGGIMNTEAFFGQGTRLTVV.

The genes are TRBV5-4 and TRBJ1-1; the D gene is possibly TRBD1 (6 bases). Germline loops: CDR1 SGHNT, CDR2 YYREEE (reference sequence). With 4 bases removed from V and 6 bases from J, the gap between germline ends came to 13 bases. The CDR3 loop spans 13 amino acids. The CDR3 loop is CASSIKTGAEAFF. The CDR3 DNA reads TGTGCCAGCAGCATCAAGACAGGAGCTGAAGCTTTCTTT.

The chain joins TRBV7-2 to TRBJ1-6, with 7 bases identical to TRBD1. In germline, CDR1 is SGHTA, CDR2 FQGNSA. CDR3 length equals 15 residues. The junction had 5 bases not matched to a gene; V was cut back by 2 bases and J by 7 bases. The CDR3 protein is CASSLLSGGNSPLHF. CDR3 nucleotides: TGTGCCAGCAGCTTATTGTCAGGGGGGAATTCACCCCTCCACTTT.

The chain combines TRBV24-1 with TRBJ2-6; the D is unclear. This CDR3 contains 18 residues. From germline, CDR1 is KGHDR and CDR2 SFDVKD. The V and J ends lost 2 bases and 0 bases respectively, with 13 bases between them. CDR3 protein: CATSDSLPGYSGANVLTF. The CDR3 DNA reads TGTGCCACCAGTGATTCCCTCCCGGGCTACTCTGGGGCCAACGTCCTGACTTTC.

CDR3 region: CASSIGEVNEQYF. CDR3 sequence (DNA): TGTGCCAGCAGTATAGGGGAGGTTAACGAGCAGTACTTC. The J gene is TRBJ2-7, the V gene TRBV6-5, with TRBD2 as a possible D gene (6 bases). The V gene's germline CDR1 is MNHEY and CDR2 SVGAGI. The CDR3 totals 13 residues. V was clipped by 5 bases and J by 5 bases, with 13 bases between them.

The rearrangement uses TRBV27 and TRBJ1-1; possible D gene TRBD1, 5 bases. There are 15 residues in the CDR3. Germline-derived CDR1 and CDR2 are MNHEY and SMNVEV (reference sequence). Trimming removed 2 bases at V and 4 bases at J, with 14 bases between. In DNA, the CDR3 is TGTGCCAGCAGTTTAGGGGCAGGGTTTATCACTGAAGCTTTCTTT. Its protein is CASSLGAGFITEAFF.

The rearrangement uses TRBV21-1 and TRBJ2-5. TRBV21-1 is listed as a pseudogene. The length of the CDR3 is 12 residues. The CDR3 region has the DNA TGTGCCAGCAGGGGGGATCAAGAGACCCAGTACTTC. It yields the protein CASRGDQETQYF.

The CDR3 is CASSPQLRTGQETQYF. DNA of the CDR3: TGTGCCAGCAGCCCCCAACTCCGGACAGGGCAAGAGACCCAGTACTTC. This rearrangement joins TRBV7-2 to TRBJ2-5; TRBD1 matches 8 bases. The V and J ends lost 5 bases and 2 bases, in that order; junction bases with no gene match: 10. The CDR3 covers 16 residues. Germline CDR1 reads SGHTA; CDR2 reads FQGNSA.

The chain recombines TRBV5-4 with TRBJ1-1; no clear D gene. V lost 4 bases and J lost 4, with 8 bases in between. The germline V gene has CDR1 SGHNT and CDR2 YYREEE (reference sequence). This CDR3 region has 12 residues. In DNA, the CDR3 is TGTGCCAGCAGCCCGTTCGGCACTGAAGCTTTCTTT. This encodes CASSPFGTEAFF.

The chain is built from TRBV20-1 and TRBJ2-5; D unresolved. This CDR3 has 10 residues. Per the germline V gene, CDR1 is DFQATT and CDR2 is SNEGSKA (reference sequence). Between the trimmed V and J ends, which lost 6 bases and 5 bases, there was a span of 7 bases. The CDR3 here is CSAPGETQYF. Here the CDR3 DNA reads TGCAGTGCCCCCGGGGAGACCCAGTACTTC.

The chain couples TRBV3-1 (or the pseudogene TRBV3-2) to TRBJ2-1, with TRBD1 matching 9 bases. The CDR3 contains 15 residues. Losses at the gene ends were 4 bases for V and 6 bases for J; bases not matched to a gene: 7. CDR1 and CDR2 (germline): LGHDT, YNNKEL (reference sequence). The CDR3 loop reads CASSRRQGVANEQFF. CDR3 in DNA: TGTGCCAGCAGCCGAAGACAGGGGGTAGCCAATGAGCAGTTCTTC.

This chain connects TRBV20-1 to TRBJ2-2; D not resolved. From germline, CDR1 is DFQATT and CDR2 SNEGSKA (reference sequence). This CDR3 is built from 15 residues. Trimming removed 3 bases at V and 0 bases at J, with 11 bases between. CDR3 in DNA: TGCAGTGCTAGTCGCGGTCTCGCGAACACCGGGGAGCTGTTTTTT. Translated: CSASRGLANTGELFF.

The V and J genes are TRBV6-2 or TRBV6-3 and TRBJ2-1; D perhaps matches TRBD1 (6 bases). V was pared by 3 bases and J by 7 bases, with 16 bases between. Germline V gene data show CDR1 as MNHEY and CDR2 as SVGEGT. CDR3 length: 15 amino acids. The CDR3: CASSYAWGPWNEQFF. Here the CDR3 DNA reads TGTGCCAGCAGTTATGCGTGGGGGCCTTGGAATGAGCAGTTCTTC.

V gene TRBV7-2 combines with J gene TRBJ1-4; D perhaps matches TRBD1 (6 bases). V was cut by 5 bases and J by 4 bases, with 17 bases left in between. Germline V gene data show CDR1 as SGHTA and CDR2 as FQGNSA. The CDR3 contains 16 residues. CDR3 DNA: TGTGCCAGCAGCCTAGGGCGGGGGCAGAATAATGAAAAACTGTTTTTT. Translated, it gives CASSLGRGQNNEKLFF.

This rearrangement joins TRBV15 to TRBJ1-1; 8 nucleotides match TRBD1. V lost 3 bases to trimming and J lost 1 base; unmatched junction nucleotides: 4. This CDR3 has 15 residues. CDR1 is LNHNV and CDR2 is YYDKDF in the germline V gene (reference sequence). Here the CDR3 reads CATSRNTGGNTEAFF. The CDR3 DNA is TGTGCCACCAGCAGGAATACAGGGGGGAACACTGAAGCTTTCTTT. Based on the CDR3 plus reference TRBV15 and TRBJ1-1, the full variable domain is DAMVIQNPRYQVTQFGKPVTLSCSQTLNHNVMYWYQQKSSQAPKLLFHYYDKDFNNEADTPDNFQSRRPNTSFCFLDIRSPGLGDTAMYLCATSRNTGGNTEAFFGQGTRLTVV.

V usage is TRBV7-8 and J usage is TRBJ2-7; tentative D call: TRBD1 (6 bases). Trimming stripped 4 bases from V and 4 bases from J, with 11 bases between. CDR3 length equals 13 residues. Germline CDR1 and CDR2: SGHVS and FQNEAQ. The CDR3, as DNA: TGTGCCAGCAGCTCAACAGGGCAATACGAGCAGTACTTC. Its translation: CASSSTGQYEQYF.

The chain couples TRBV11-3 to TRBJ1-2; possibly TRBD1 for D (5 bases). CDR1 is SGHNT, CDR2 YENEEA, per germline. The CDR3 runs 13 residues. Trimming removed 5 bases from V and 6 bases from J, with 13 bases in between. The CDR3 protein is CASSAPWGNGYTF. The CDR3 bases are TGTGCCAGCAGCGCTCCGTGGGGGAATGGCTACACCTTC.

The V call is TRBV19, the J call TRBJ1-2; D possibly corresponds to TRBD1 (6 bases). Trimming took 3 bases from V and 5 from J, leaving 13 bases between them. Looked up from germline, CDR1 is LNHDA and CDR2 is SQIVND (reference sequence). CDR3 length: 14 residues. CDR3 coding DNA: TGTGCCAGTAGTATCCAAGCCGGACAGTATGGCTACACCTTC. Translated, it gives CASSIQAGQYGYTF.

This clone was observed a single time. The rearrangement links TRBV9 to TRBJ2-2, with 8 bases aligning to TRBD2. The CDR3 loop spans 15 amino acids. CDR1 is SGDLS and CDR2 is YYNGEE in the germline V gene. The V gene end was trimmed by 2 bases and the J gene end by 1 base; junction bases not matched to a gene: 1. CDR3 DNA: TGTGCCAGCAGCGTTACTAGCGGGAACACCGGGGAGCTGTTTTTT. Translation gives CASSVTSGNTGELFF.

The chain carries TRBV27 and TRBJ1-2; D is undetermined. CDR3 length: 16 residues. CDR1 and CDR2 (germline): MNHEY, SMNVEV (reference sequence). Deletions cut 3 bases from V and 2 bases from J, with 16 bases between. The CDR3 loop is CASSFRAHYSNYGYTF. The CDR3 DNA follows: TGTGCCAGCAGTTTTAGGGCACATTATTCGAACTATGGCTACACCTTC.

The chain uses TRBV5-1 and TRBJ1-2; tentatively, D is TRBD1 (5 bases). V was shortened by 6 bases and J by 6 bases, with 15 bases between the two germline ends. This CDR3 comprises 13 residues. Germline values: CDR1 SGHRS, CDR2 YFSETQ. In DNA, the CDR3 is TGCGCCAGCACGGACCAGGGCCCAGATGGCTACACCTTC. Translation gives CASTDQGPDGYTF. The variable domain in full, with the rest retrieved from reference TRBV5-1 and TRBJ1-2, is KAGVTQTPRYLIKTRGQQVTLSCSPISGHRSVSWYQQTPGQGLQFLFEYFSETQRNKGNFPGRFSGRQFSNSRSEMNVSTLELGDSALYLCASTDQGPDGYTFGSGTRLTVV.

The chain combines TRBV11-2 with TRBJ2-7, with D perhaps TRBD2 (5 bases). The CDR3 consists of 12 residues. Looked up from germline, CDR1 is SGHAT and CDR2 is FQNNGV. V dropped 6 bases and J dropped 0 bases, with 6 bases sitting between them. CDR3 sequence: CASRGVSYEQYF. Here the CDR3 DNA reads TGTGCCAGCAGGGGAGTCTCCTACGAGCAGTACTTC. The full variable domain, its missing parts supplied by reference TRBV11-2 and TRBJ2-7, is EAGVAQSPRYKIIEKRQSVAFWCNPISGHATLYWYQQILGQGPKLLIQFQNNGVVDDSQLPKDRFSAERLKGVDSTLKIQPAKLEDSAVYLCASRGVSYEQYFGPGTRLTVT.